The next 2 T cell receptor beta chains were all read from a single sample in a study of identical twins. Via MiXCR, TCRdb re-called the 5' RACE reads, giving one row per CDR3 protein. The table shows more than 1.5 million distinct CDR3 sequences, with about 31% occurring only once. The material sequenced was cord blood. Receptors were obtained from a newborn girl in good health.

The J gene is TRBJ2-3, the V gene TRBV11-2; D not resolved. The CDR3 covers 14 residues. The ends were cut back, 3 bases at V and 4 bases at J, with 11 bases in the middle. The V gene's germline CDR1 is SGHAT and CDR2 FQNNGV. The CDR3 protein is CASSLGTDPDTQYF. The CDR3 nucleotides read TGTGCCAGCAGCTTGGGTACCGACCCAGATACGCAGTATTTT.

V is TRBV6-5 and J is TRBJ1-4, with 7 bases lining up with TRBD1. V shed 4 bases and J 3 bases; nucleotides not matched to a gene: 5. CDR1 and CDR2 from the germline V gene are MNHEY and SVGAGI. This CDR3 region has 15 residues. CDR3 in amino acids: CASSSGQDPNEKLFF. The CDR3 nucleotides read TGTGCCAGCAGTTCAGGACAGGACCCTAATGAAAAACTGTTTTTT.